The sequence of this T cell receptor beta chain was determined in a study of cytomegalovirus exposure and HLA in healthy donors. The CDR3 extends over 15 amino acids. Germline lookup yields CDR1 SGHDT and CDR2 YYEEEE. V gave up 4 bases and J gave up 6 bases, with 19 bases separating them. A multiplex PCR was run with 60 Vbeta primers and 13 Jbeta primers. Measured with immunoSEQ multiplex PCR; TCRdb has only the in-frame clones, and not every one. The data contain under 140,000 clones, approximately 83% of them singletons. What was sequenced was PBMCs. The chain employs TRBV5-6 and TRBJ1-1; D is unclear. The sequence was obtained from a man between 40 and 49 years old in good health and CMV-seronegative. The CDR3 nucleotides read TGTGCCAGCAGCCAGTTGGGGAGGATAGAAGCTGAAGCTTTCTTT. Translated, it gives CASSQLGRIEAEAFF.